These T cell receptor beta chains were read from a single sample in a study of identical twins. TCRdb reanalysed the 5' RACE reads using MiXCR and keeps one entry per CDR3 protein. This table has under 1 million distinct CDR3 sequences, 9% to 15% appearing once. The same sample was also used in a study of yellow fever vaccine responses in identical twins.

The sequencing sample was made of PBMCs. The receptor set was obtained from a woman between 18 and 29 years old in good health. CDR3s include the opening cysteine and the closing phenylalanine or tryptophan. Each record gives: V gene, D gene, clone size, J gene, CDR3 protein, CDR3 DNA. A D gene is named only where the DNA matches it firmly. Clone size is shown for a subset of rows, as once, few, many or a class of expanded clone.

V gene: TRBV7-9; D gene: -; clone size: many; J gene: TRBJ1-1; CDR3 protein: CASSSQNTEAFF; CDR3 DNA: TGTGCCAGCAGCTCACAAAACACTGAAGCTTTCTTT
V gene: TRBV9; D gene: TRBD2; clone size: few; J gene: TRBJ2-7; CDR3 protein: CASSVVPSGSSHEQYF; CDR3 DNA: TGTGCCAGCAGCGTAGTGCCTAGCGGGAGTAGCCACGAGCAGTACTTC
V gene: TRBV5-4; D gene: TRBD2; clone size: -; J gene: TRBJ2-2; CDR3 protein: CASSLVASGRQFGELFF; CDR3 DNA: TGTGCCAGCAGCTTGGTGGCTAGCGGCAGGCAGTTTGGGGAGCTGTTTTTT
V gene: TRBV20-1; D gene: -; clone size: -; J gene: TRBJ1-1; CDR3 protein: CSARDQGRTEAFF; CDR3 DNA: TGCAGTGCTAGAGATCAAGGGAGGACTGAAGCTTTCTTT
V gene: TRBV2; D gene: -; clone size: -; J gene: TRBJ2-5; CDR3 protein: CASSELAFQETQYF; CDR3 DNA: TGTGCCAGCAGTGAATTGGCATTCCAAGAGACCCAGTACTTC
V gene: TRBV2; D gene: TRBD2; clone size: -; J gene: TRBJ2-5; CDR3 protein: CASIPGGHQETQYF; CDR3 DNA: TGTGCCAGCATCCCGGGAGGGCACCAAGAGACCCAGTACTTC
V gene: TRBV7-9; D gene: TRBD1; clone size: few; J gene: TRBJ1-1; CDR3 protein: CASSLGDRVRTEAFF; CDR3 DNA: TGTGCCAGCAGCTTGGGCGACAGGGTGCGAACTGAAGCTTTCTTT
V gene: TRBV12-3/TRBV12-4; D gene: -; clone size: few; J gene: TRBJ2-6; CDR3 protein: CASSFHRAGANVLTF; CDR3 DNA: TGTGCCAGCAGTTTTCACAGGGCTGGGGCCAACGTCCTGACTTTC
V gene: TRBV11-2; D gene: TRBD2; clone size: few; J gene: TRBJ2-1; CDR3 protein: CASSFLAGGFDEQFF; CDR3 DNA: TGTGCCAGCAGCTTCTTGGCGGGGGGGTTCGATGAGCAGTTCTTC
V gene: TRBV7-6; D gene: -; clone size: few; J gene: TRBJ1-5; CDR3 protein: CASSLARGGSNQPQHF; CDR3 DNA: TGTGCCAGCAGCTTAGCGCGAGGAGGGAGCAATCAGCCCCAGCATTTT
V gene: TRBV4-2; D gene: -; clone size: -; J gene: TRBJ1-5; CDR3 protein: CASSQDGATGNQPQHF; CDR3 DNA: TGTGCCAGCAGCCAAGATGGGGCTACAGGCAATCAGCCCCAGCATTTT
V gene: TRBV4-2; D gene: TRBD2; clone size: -; J gene: TRBJ2-2; CDR3 protein: CASSLTSGQNTGELFF; CDR3 DNA: TGTGCCAGCAGCCTGACTAGCGGGCAGAACACCGGGGAGCTGTTTTTT
V gene: TRBV5-1; D gene: -; clone size: -; J gene: TRBJ2-5; CDR3 protein: CASSHQYQETQYF; CDR3 DNA: TGCGCCAGCAGCCACCAGTACCAAGAGACCCAGTACTTC
V gene: TRBV7-8; D gene: -; clone size: many; J gene: TRBJ1-5; CDR3 protein: CASSLAESGQPQHF; CDR3 DNA: TGTGCCAGCAGCTTAGCAGAGTCGGGTCAGCCCCAGCATTTT
V gene: TRBV15; D gene: -; clone size: once; J gene: TRBJ1-2; CDR3 protein: CATSGSSRYGYTF; CDR3 DNA: TGTGCCACCAGCGGTTCATCCCGCTATGGCTACACCTTC
V gene: TRBV5-1; D gene: -; clone size: many; J gene: TRBJ2-1; CDR3 protein: CASSLFWENENEQFF; CDR3 DNA: TGCGCCAGCAGCCTCTTCTGGGAGAATGAGAATGAGCAGTTCTTC
V gene: TRBV12-3/TRBV12-4; D gene: TRBD2; clone size: few; J gene: TRBJ2-1; CDR3 protein: CARPGTSGRPYNEQFF; CDR3 DNA: TGTGCCAGACCTGGGACTAGCGGGAGGCCCTACAATGAGCAGTTCTTC
V gene: TRBV5-1; D gene: TRBD2; clone size: few; J gene: TRBJ2-3; CDR3 protein: CASTSGGSSTDTQYF; CDR3 DNA: TGCGCCAGCACCAGCGGGGGCTCTAGCACAGATACGCAGTATTTT
V gene: TRBV12-3/TRBV12-4; D gene: TRBD2; clone size: many; J gene: TRBJ2-5; CDR3 protein: CASSQVAGGLTETQYF; CDR3 DNA: TGTGCCAGCAGCCAAGTAGCGGGGGGGCTTACAGAGACCCAGTACTTC
V gene: TRBV6-1; D gene: TRBD2; clone size: -; J gene: TRBJ2-3; CDR3 protein: CASGKAGGSTDTQYF; CDR3 DNA: TGTGCCAGCGGTAAAGCGGGGGGGAGCACAGATACGCAGTATTTT
V gene: TRBV15; D gene: -; clone size: many; J gene: TRBJ2-2; CDR3 protein: CATSTTANTGELFF; CDR3 DNA: TGTGCCACCAGCACTACAGCTAACACCGGGGAGCTGTTTTTT
V gene: TRBV28; D gene: TRBD1; clone size: many; J gene: TRBJ2-7; CDR3 protein: CASSLATGAYEQYF; CDR3 DNA: TGTGCCAGCAGTTTAGCGACAGGGGCCTACGAGCAGTACTTC
V gene: TRBV3-1; D gene: TRBD2; clone size: -; J gene: TRBJ2-5; CDR3 protein: CTSSSWTSGGRGGGETQYF; CDR3 DNA: TGTACCAGCAGTTCATGGACTAGCGGGGGCCGCGGGGGAGGGGAGACCCAGTACTTC
V gene: TRBV12-3/TRBV12-4; D gene: -; clone size: many; J gene: TRBJ2-1; CDR3 protein: CASSLVPGPRDNEQFF; CDR3 DNA: TGTGCCAGCAGTTTAGTACCGGGCCCCCGCGACAATGAGCAGTTCTTC
V gene: TRBV5-5; D gene: -; clone size: -; J gene: TRBJ2-5; CDR3 protein: CASRPRFIQETQYF; CDR3 DNA: TGTGCCAGCCGGCCCCGTTTTATTCAAGAGACCCAGTACTTC
V gene: TRBV6-5; D gene: -; clone size: many; J gene: TRBJ2-1; CDR3 protein: CASSYLDAFVGQFF; CDR3 DNA: TGTGCCAGCAGTTACTTGGACGCGTTTGTCGGGCAGTTCTTC
V gene: TRBV7-2; D gene: -; clone size: few; J gene: TRBJ2-2; CDR3 protein: CASAEKIGPGELFF; CDR3 DNA: TGTGCCAGCGCGGAAAAAATCGGCCCCGGGGAGCTGTTTTTT
V gene: TRBV5-1; D gene: -; clone size: -; J gene: TRBJ1-4; CDR3 protein: CASSIGTVATNEKLFF; CDR3 DNA: TGCGCCAGCAGCATCGGGACTGTTGCAACTAATGAAAAACTGTTTTTT
V gene: TRBV12-3/TRBV12-4; D gene: TRBD1; clone size: few; J gene: TRBJ2-2; CDR3 protein: CAAGQGTGELFF; CDR3 DNA: TGTGCCGCGGGACAGGGCACCGGGGAGCTGTTTTTT
V gene: TRBV7-9; D gene: TRBD1; clone size: few; J gene: TRBJ1-6; CDR3 protein: CASSSGGGNGSPLHF; CDR3 DNA: TGTGCCAGCAGCTCAGGGGGGGGAAACGGTTCACCCCTCCACTTT
V gene: TRBV20-1; D gene: -; clone size: -; J gene: TRBJ2-5; CDR3 protein: CSHDMEVAQYF; CDR3 DNA: TGCAGTCACGACATGGAGGTAGCCCAGTACTTC
V gene: TRBV18; D gene: -; clone size: -; J gene: TRBJ2-1; CDR3 protein: CASSPPLADYNEQFF; CDR3 DNA: TGTGCCAGCTCACCACCCCTAGCAGATTACAATGAGCAGTTCTTC
V gene: TRBV19; D gene: -; clone size: -; J gene: TRBJ1-2; CDR3 protein: CASSIGAGYGYTF; CDR3 DNA: TGTGCCAGTAGTATAGGGGCCGGATATGGCTACACCTTC
V gene: TRBV19; D gene: TRBD2; clone size: -; J gene: TRBJ2-1; CDR3 protein: CASTPYTPSGINEQFF; CDR3 DNA: TGTGCCAGTACCCCGTATACGCCTAGCGGGATTAATGAGCAGTTCTTC
V gene: TRBV5-1; D gene: -; clone size: many; J gene: TRBJ2-2; CDR3 protein: CASSLVGVTGELFF; CDR3 DNA: TGTGCCAGCAGCTTGGTAGGGGTCACCGGGGAGCTGTTTTTT
V gene: TRBV6-1; D gene: -; clone size: few; J gene: TRBJ2-5; CDR3 protein: CASSPRGPAQETQYF; CDR3 DNA: TGTGCCAGCAGTCCCCGGGGGCCCGCGCAAGAGACCCAGTACTTC
V gene: TRBV20-1; D gene: -; clone size: few; J gene: TRBJ2-2; CDR3 protein: CSAWTVNTGELFF; CDR3 DNA: TGCAGTGCCTGGACGGTAAACACCGGGGAGCTGTTTTTT
V gene: TRBV4-2; D gene: TRBD1; clone size: many; J gene: TRBJ2-7; CDR3 protein: CASSYGTGGSYEQYF; CDR3 DNA: TGTGCCAGCAGCTATGGGACAGGGGGCTCCTACGAGCAGTACTTC
V gene: TRBV6-1; D gene: TRBD1; clone size: -; J gene: TRBJ2-6; CDR3 protein: CASRPLTGQGLFGANVLTF; CDR3 DNA: TGTGCCAGCAGGCCACTTACTGGACAGGGGTTATTCGGGGCCAACGTCCTGACTTTC
V gene: TRBV7-9; D gene: -; clone size: -; J gene: TRBJ2-1; CDR3 protein: CASSPGARGAPLREQFF; CDR3 DNA: TGTGCCAGCAGCCCGGGGGCTCGGGGGGCCCCCCTAAGGGAGCAGTTCTTC
V gene: TRBV20-1; D gene: TRBD2; clone size: few; J gene: TRBJ2-5; CDR3 protein: CSAPPKERERVAETQYF; CDR3 DNA: TGCAGTGCTCCACCGAAGGAGCGGGAGAGGGTAGCGGAGACCCAGTACTTC
V gene: TRBV15; D gene: -; clone size: many; J gene: TRBJ2-3; CDR3 protein: CATSRGRGGPSTDTQYF; CDR3 DNA: TGTGCCACCAGCAGAGGAAGGGGGGGGCCTAGCACAGATACGCAGTATTTT
V gene: TRBV6-4; D gene: TRBD1; clone size: few; J gene: TRBJ1-1; CDR3 protein: CASSETGQINTEAFF; CDR3 DNA: TGTGCCAGCAGTGAAACGGGACAGATAAACACTGAAGCTTTCTTT
V gene: TRBV7-6; D gene: -; clone size: -; J gene: TRBJ2-3; CDR3 protein: CASSLLLRYGMGADTQYF; CDR3 DNA: TGTGCCAGCAGCTTATTACTCCGATATGGGATGGGCGCAGATACGCAGTATTTT
V gene: TRBV9; D gene: TRBD1; clone size: -; J gene: TRBJ2-7; CDR3 protein: CASSVLGQGYEQYF; CDR3 DNA: TGTGCCAGCAGCGTACTAGGACAGGGCTACGAGCAGTACTTC
V gene: TRBV9; D gene: -; clone size: many; J gene: TRBJ2-5; CDR3 protein: CASSSGLGETQYF; CDR3 DNA: TGTGCCAGCAGCTCCGGTCTTGGGGAGACCCAGTACTTC
V gene: TRBV11-2; D gene: TRBD2; clone size: many; J gene: TRBJ2-3; CDR3 protein: CASSPRLKASGGTTHGTQYF; CDR3 DNA: TGTGCCAGCAGCCCCCGTTTAAAGGCTAGCGGGGGTACAACACACGGTACGCAGTATTTT
V gene: TRBV12-3/TRBV12-4; D gene: TRBD2; clone size: -; J gene: TRBJ2-2; CDR3 protein: CASSSWSSGGTVGELFF; CDR3 DNA: TGTGCCAGCAGTTCCTGGTCTAGCGGGGGGACGGTCGGGGAGCTGTTTTTT
V gene: TRBV28; D gene: TRBD1; clone size: -; J gene: TRBJ1-2; CDR3 protein: CASNPQTRGSNYGYTF; CDR3 DNA: TGTGCCAGCAATCCCCAGACCAGGGGGTCTAACTATGGCTACACCTTC